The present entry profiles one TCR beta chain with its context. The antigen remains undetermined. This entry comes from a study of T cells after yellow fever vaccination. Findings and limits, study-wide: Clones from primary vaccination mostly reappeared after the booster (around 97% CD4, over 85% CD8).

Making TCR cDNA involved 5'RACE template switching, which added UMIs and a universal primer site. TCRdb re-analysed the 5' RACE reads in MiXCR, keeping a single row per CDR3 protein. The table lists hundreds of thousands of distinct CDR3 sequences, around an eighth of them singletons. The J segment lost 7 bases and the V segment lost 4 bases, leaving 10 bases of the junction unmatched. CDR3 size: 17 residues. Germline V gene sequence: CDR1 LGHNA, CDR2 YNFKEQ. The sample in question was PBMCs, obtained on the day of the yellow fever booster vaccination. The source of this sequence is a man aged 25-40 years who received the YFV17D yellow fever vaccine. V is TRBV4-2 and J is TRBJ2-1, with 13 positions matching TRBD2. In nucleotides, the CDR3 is TGTGCCAGCAGCCCCACTCGGACTAGCGGGAGTCGTAATGAGCAGTTCTTC. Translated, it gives CASSPTRTSGSRNEQFF.